These T cell receptor beta chains were read from a single sample in a study of memory CD4+ T cells and cytomegalovirus serostatus. The repertoire was sequenced with immunoSEQ multiplex PCR; TCRdb's copy has only in-frame clones and lacks some. Among about 52,000 clones, 80% to 85% were seen once, and the ten largest hold more than 1.1%. The specimen sequenced was memory CD4+ T cells from blood. All receptors come from an adult in good health and CMV-seropositive. Each CDR3 is given with its conserved first and last residue. A D gene is named only where the DNA matches it firmly. A row's size may be missing; if present it is once, few, many or a size class.

clone_size,v_call,j_call,cdr3_length,d_call,cdr3_nt,cdr3_aa
NA,TRBV19,TRBJ2-2,16,TRBD1,TGTGCCAGTACGCGTAGACCGGGACAGGGAACCGGGGAGCTGTTTTTT,CASTRRPGQGTGELFF
NA,TRBV6-1,TRBJ2-7,15,NA,TGTGCCAGCAGTGAACTGGGATACTCGCCTTACGAGCAGTACTTC,CASSELGYSPYEQYF
NA,TRBV11-2,TRBJ2-1,17,TRBD1,TGTGCCAGCAGCGCGCGGTTGTTAGGGGGCCCGTACAATGAGCAGTTCTTC,CASSARLLGGPYNEQFF
NA,TRBV27,TRBJ2-1,18,TRBD2,TGTGCCAGCAGATGGACCGGGACTAGCGGGACGCGGTACAATGAGCAGTTCTTC,CASRWTGTSGTRYNEQFF
few,TRBV11-1,TRBJ1-1,16,NA,TGTGCCAGCAGCTTAGCGGTGTTCGGCAGAAGGACTGAAGCTTTCTTT,CASSLAVFGRRTEAFF
once,TRBV6-5,TRBJ2-7,14,TRBD2,TGTGCCAGCAGATCCCCGGGGGGGCTGAGGGAGCAGTACTTC,CASRSPGGLREQYF
NA,TRBV28,TRBJ2-1,14,TRBD2,TGTGCCAGCAGTTTAGGCGGGAGCAGAAATGAGCAGTTCTTC,CASSLGGSRNEQFF
NA,TRBV27,TRBJ1-6,14,TRBD1,TGTGCCAGCAGTTTTGGACAGGTTCATTCACCCCTCCACTTT,CASSFGQVHSPLHF
NA,TRBV21-1,TRBJ1-5,17,NA,TGTGCCAGCAGCAAAGACAGGGAGTGTGAAAGCAATCAGCCCCAGCATTTT,CASSKDRECESNQPQHF
NA,TRBV11-2,TRBJ2-2,16,TRBD2,TGTGCCAGCAGCCTCGGACTAGCGGTGAACACCGGGGAGCTGTTTTTT,CASSLGLAVNTGELFF
NA,TRBV4-1,TRBJ1-2,15,NA,TGCGCCAGCAGCCAAGATGGCTCCGCAGGGTATGGCTACACCTTC,CASSQDGSAGYGYTF
NA,TRBV19,TRBJ1-5,14,NA,TGTGCCAGTTCCCAGGGTGCAGGCAATCAGCCCCAGCATTTT,CASSQGAGNQPQHF
NA,TRBV30,TRBJ2-3,12,TRBD1,TGTGCCTGGGACAGGGTCACAGATACGCAGTATTTT,CAWDRVTDTQYF
NA,TRBV16,TRBJ1-2,15,NA,TGTGCCAGCAGCCCAAAATCGGGACTTATCTATGGCTACACCTTC,CASSPKSGLIYGYTF
NA,TRBV6-6,TRBJ2-1,15,TRBD2,TGTGCCAGCAGTCTAGCGGGGGTTTCCTACAATGAGCAGTTCTTC,CASSLAGVSYNEQFF
NA,TRBV5-4,TRBJ2-1,14,NA,TGTGCCAGCAGCTTGGTAGCCTTCGGCGATGAGCAGTTCTTC,CASSLVAFGDEQFF
NA,TRBV2,TRBJ1-2,15,NA,TGTGCCAGCAGTGAAGGGGGGAGGAGGGGAAGTGGCTACACCTTC,CASSEGGRRGSGYTF
NA,TRBV29-1,TRBJ2-7,13,TRBD2,TGCAGCGGCTCTCTCGGGACTAAGTACGAGCAGTACTTC,CSGSLGTKYEQYF
few,TRBV30,TRBJ1-1,14,NA,TGTGCCTGGAAAGGGACACTTGTGAACACTGAAGCTTTCTTT,CAWKGTLVNTEAFF
NA,TRBV7-3,TRBJ1-1,13,NA,TGTGCCAGCAGCTTCGGGCCTAACACTGAAGCTTTCTTT,CASSFGPNTEAFF
NA,TRBV5-1,TRBJ1-6,15,TRBD1,TGCGCCAGCAGCTGGGGGACAGTGGGTGATTCACCCCTCCACTTT,CASSWGTVGDSPLHF
NA,TRBV1,TRBJ2-3,19,NA,TGCACCAGCAGCCAAGATAGGGGACTAGCGGAATCTCAGGGAGATACGCAGTATTTT,CTSSQDRGLAESQGDTQYF
NA,TRBV18,TRBJ1-4,14,NA,TGTGCCAGCTCAACTCCCCTAATCGGTGAAAAACTGTTTTTT,CASSTPLIGEKLFF
NA,TRBV9,TRBJ2-2,16,TRBD2,TGTGCCAGCAGCTTCGGACTAGCGGGAGGGGCCGGGGAGCTGTTTTTT,CASSFGLAGGAGELFF
few,TRBV11-2,TRBJ1-1,13,NA,TGTGCCAGCAGCTTAGATTGGAACACTGAAGCTTTCTTT,CASSLDWNTEAFF
once,TRBV5-6,TRBJ2-7,16,NA,TGTGCCAGCAGCAGCGAATCGCGCTACGGTTCCTACGAGCAGTACTTC,CASSSESRYGSYEQYF
NA,TRBV5-1,TRBJ2-1,18,TRBD2,TGCGCCAGCAGCTTGGATGGGCTAGCGGTCTCAGCGGGGACTGAGCAGTTCTTC,CASSLDGLAVSAGTEQFF
NA,TRBV18,TRBJ1-2,16,TRBD1,TGTGCCAGCTCACCACCAACGGGACAGGGGAACTATGGCTACACCTTC,CASSPPTGQGNYGYTF
NA,TRBV30,TRBJ1-2,12,NA,TGTGCCTGGAGTGTAAGAGGGGAGCGCTACACCTTC,CAWSVRGERYTF
NA,TRBV2,TRBJ2-2,13,NA,TGTGCCAGCAGTGAAGCGGGCAGGGGGGGGCTGTTTTTT,CASSEAGRGGLFF
NA,TRBV2,TRBJ1-1,16,TRBD1,TGTGCCAGCAGTGAAGCGGGACAGGGGGTCGGCACTGAAGCTTTCTTT,CASSEAGQGVGTEAFF
NA,TRBV14,TRBJ1-3,13,NA,TGTGCCAGCAAACTGCACTCTGGAAACACCATATATTTT,CASKLHSGNTIYF
NA,TRBV5-4,TRBJ1-6,16,NA,TGTGCCAGCAGAATAGGATCCAGCTCCTATAATTCACCCCTCCACTTT,CASRIGSSSYNSPLHF
once,TRBV13,TRBJ1-5,15,NA,TGTGCCAGCAGCCTTAGAAGGGGTTGGAATCAGCCCCAGCATTTT,CASSLRRGWNQPQHF
NA,TRBV6-1,TRBJ2-5,13,NA,TGTGCCAGCAGTGAAGAGGGGAGAGGGGCCCAGTACTTC,CASSEEGRGAQYF
NA,TRBV7-2,TRBJ1-4,14,NA,TGTGCCAGCAGCTCCCGACGGAATAATGAAAAACTGTTTTTT,CASSSRRNNEKLFF